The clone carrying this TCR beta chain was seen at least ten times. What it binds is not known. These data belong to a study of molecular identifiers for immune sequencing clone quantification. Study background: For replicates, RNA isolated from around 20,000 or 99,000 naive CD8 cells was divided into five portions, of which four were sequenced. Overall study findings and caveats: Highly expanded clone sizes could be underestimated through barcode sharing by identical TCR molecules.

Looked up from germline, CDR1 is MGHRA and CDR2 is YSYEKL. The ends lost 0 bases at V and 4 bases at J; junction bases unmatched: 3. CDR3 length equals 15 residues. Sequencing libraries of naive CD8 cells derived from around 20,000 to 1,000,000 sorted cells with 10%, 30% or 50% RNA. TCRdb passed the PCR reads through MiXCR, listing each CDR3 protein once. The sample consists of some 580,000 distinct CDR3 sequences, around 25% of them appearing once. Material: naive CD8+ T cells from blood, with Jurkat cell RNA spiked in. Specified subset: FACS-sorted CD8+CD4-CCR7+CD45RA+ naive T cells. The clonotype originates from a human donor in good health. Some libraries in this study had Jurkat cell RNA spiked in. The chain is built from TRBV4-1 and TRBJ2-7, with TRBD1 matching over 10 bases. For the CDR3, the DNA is TGCGCCAGCAGCCAAGAGAGGACAGGGGGGTACGAGCAGTACTTC. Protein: CASSQERTGGYEQYF.